The 25 T cell receptor beta chains in this list originate from one sample, sequenced in a study of blood T cell repertoires in COVID-19. TCRdb's copy holds only in-frame clones and misses some; the assay was immunoSEQ multiplex PCR. The data show approximately 63,000 clones, 91% seen once. The specimen sequenced was peripheral blood. These receptors were obtained from a human donor in a cohort sampled during active COVID-19.

V is TRBV19 and J is TRBJ1-2, with D unresolved. The V end lost 3 bases, the J end lost 4 bases, and 15 bases lay between the germline ends. This CDR3 has 15 amino acids. In germline, CDR1 is LNHDA, CDR2 SQIVND (reference sequence). The CDR3 DNA reads TGTGCCAGTAGTATCGTCGCGGCCGGAGGCTATGGCTACACCTTC. It encodes CASSIVAAGGYGYTF.

The CDR3 region has the DNA TGTGCCAGCAGCCCGAGCGGGAGGTCCTACAATGAGCAGTTCTTC. This encodes CASSPSGRSYNEQFF. The chain uses TRBV7-2 and TRBJ2-1; TRBD2 aligns across 9 bases. Germline CDR1 and CDR2: SGHTA and FQGNSA. The J segment lost 1 base and the V segment lost 5 bases, leaving 3 bases of the junction unmatched. This CDR3 contains 15 residues.

The chain is built from TRBV7-9 and TRBJ2-3; 7 bases are a match to TRBD1. Germline CDR1 reads SEHNR; CDR2 reads FQNEAQ (reference sequence). This CDR3 is built from 16 residues. V gave up 3 bases and J gave up 3 bases; unmatched junction bases: 9. The DNA for the CDR3 is TGTGCCAGCAGCTTGTATACAGGGGTTTGGACAGATACGCAGTATTTT. Amino acid sequence: CASSLYTGVWTDTQYF.

The rearrangement joins TRBV4-2 to TRBJ2-7, with D perhaps TRBD2 (6 bases). The V gene's germline CDR1 is LGHNA and CDR2 YNFKEQ. Trimming shortened V by 0 bases and J by 8 bases, and 11 bases separated the two germline ends. The CDR3 loop spans 13 amino acids. The CDR3 DNA is TGTGCCAGCAGCCAAGATCCCGGGACTCAGCAGTACTTC. Protein product: CASSQDPGTQQYF.

This clone was detected only once. This rearrangement joins TRBV3-1 (or the pseudogene TRBV3-2) to TRBJ2-1; TRBD2 aligns across 11 bases. The CDR3 sequence is 16 residues long. Trimming took 4 bases from V and 4 from J; bases not matched to a gene: 6. Per the germline V gene, CDR1 is LGHDT and CDR2 is YNNKEL (reference sequence). The CDR3 loop reads CASSLPSGGPYNEQFF. In DNA, the CDR3 is TGTGCCAGCAGCCTGCCTAGCGGGGGGCCTTACAATGAGCAGTTCTTC.

The V and J genes are TRBV9 and TRBJ1-1; no reliable D call. The germline CDR1 and CDR2 sequences are SGDLS and YYNGEE. V was pared by 4 bases and J by 3 bases, with 13 bases between. This CDR3 has 14 amino acids. The CDR3 protein is CASSPPQIYTEAFF. DNA of the CDR3: TGTGCCAGCAGCCCCCCGCAGATATACACTGAAGCTTTCTTT.

V and J are TRBV2 and TRBJ2-6; tentatively, D is TRBD1 (7 bases). This CDR3 contains 16 residues. V lost 6 bases and J 0 bases, leaving 12 bases between the germline ends. Germline CDR1 is SNHLY and CDR2 is FYNNEI. The CDR3: CASSGRGDSGANVLTF. In DNA form, the CDR3 reads TGTGCCAGCAGCGGCAGGGGGGACTCTGGGGCCAACGTCCTGACTTTC.

A single count supports this clone. J is TRBJ2-1 and V is TRBV6-5; 7 bases fit TRBD2. Germline values: CDR1 MNHEY, CDR2 SVGAGI. The trim removed 10 bases at V and 9 bases at J, leaving 3 bases unmatched. There are 10 residues in the CDR3. For the CDR3, the DNA is TGTGCCACGAGGGAGGGTGAGCAGTTCTTC. It yields the protein CATREGEQFF.

The chain links TRBV7-9 to TRBJ2-7; 10 bases are a match to TRBD1. V lost 4 bases to trimming and J lost 3 bases; unmatched junction nucleotides: 6. This CDR3 comprises 15 residues. Looked up from germline, CDR1 is SEHNR and CDR2 is FQNEAQ (reference sequence). The CDR3 sequence is CASSSGTGVIYEQYF. The CDR3, as DNA: TGTGCCAGCAGCTCAGGGACAGGGGTTATCTACGAGCAGTACTTC.

The chain carries TRBV7-2 and TRBJ2-1; TRBD2 agrees at 13 bases. V shed 0 bases, J shed 0 bases, and the junction held 8 bases outside the gene matches. CDR3 length: 20 amino acids. Germline CDR1 reads SGHTA; CDR2 reads FQGNSA. This CDR3 reads CASSLATSGRARRSYNEQFF. The DNA for the CDR3 is TGTGCCAGCAGCTTAGCAACTAGCGGGAGGGCCCGTCGCTCCTACAATGAGCAGTTCTTC. Complete variable domain (other parts from reference TRBV7-2 and TRBJ2-1): GAGVSQSPSNKVTEKGKDVELRCDPISGHTALYWYRQSLGQGLEFLIYFQGNSAPDKSGLPSDRFSAERTGGSVSTLTIQRTQQEDSAVYLCASSLATSGRARRSYNEQFFGPGTRLTVL.

The chain combines TRBV6-5 with TRBJ2-3; possibly TRBD2 for D (7 bases). The germline V and J ends were trimmed by 4 bases and 6 bases, with 11 bases remaining between them. The CDR3 runs 13 residues. The V gene's germline CDR1 is MNHEY and CDR2 SVGAGI. CDR3 nucleotide sequence: TGTGCCAGCAGTTCCCGGGGGGCTGATACGCAGTATTTT. This encodes CASSSRGADTQYF.

The chain is built from TRBV12-2 and TRBJ2-3; the table's D call TRBD1 went unverified against the DNA. TRBV12-2 represents a pseudogene. The CDR3 has 15 amino acids. The CDR3, as DNA: TGTGCAAGTCGAGAAATAGGACAGGGCACAGATACGCAGTATTTT. Its translation: CASREIGQGTDTQYF.

The V and J genes are TRBV2 and TRBJ2-2; TRBD2 agrees at 12 bases. The CDR3 has 14 residues. Germline CDR1 is SNHLY and CDR2 is FYNNEI. V dropped 4 bases and J dropped 6; count of bases not matched to a gene: 0. CDR3 sequence (DNA): TGTGCCAGCAGTGGACTAGCGGGGGCCGGGGAGCTGTTTTTT. Its translation is CASSGLAGAGELFF.

A few counts support this clone. The genes are TRBV7-9 and TRBJ1-3; D unclear. From germline, CDR1 is SEHNR and CDR2 FQNEAQ (reference sequence). V lost 1 base and J lost 8, with 12 bases in between. The CDR3 sequence is 14 residues long. Here the CDR3 reads CASSLEGSGDTIYF. The DNA of the CDR3 is TGTGCCAGCAGCTTAGAAGGTTCAGGTGACACCATATATTTT. Full variable domain (missing parts from reference TRBV7-9 and TRBJ1-3): DTGVSQNPRHKITKRGQNVTFRCDPISEHNRLYWYRQTLGQGPEFLTYFQNEAQLEKSRLLSDRFSAERPKGSFSTLEIQRTEQGDSAMYLCASSLEGSGDTIYFGEGSWLTVV.

V usage is TRBV4-1 and J usage is TRBJ1-3; 7 bases are shared with TRBD1. Trimming at V came to 4 bases and at J to 4 bases, leaving 10 bases not matched to a gene. Germline V CDR1 and CDR2: MGHRA, YSYEKL. The CDR3 is 16 residues long. DNA for the CDR3: TGCGCCAGCAGCCGCACACAGGGGTCTGAGGGAAACACCATATATTTT. Translating it yields CASSRTQGSEGNTIYF.

The chain employs TRBV18 and TRBJ1-4, with 12 bases fitting TRBD1. The germline V gene encodes CDR1 KGHSH and CDR2 LQKENI. CDR3 length: 21 residues. J gave up 2 bases and V 2 bases, and 15 bases lay outside the gene matches. CDR3 in DNA: TGTGCCAGCTCACCATCTTGGGTGGGACAGGGGGCCCTGGGGACTAATGAAAAACTGTTTTTT. Translated: CASSPSWVGQGALGTNEKLFF.

The rearrangement links TRBV5-1 to TRBJ1-1; TRBD1 matches at 8 bases. Trimming cost V 2 bases and J 6 bases; bases outside gene matches: 6. The CDR3 loop spans 14 amino acids. From germline, CDR1 is SGHRS and CDR2 YFSETQ. CDR3 nucleotide sequence: TGCGCCAGCAGCTTCGAGACAGGGGCCCCTGAAGCTTTCTTT. It translates to CASSFETGAPEAFF.

This clone was detected only once. The chain uses TRBV21-1 and TRBJ2-1; the table calls TRBD1, which could not be checked here. TRBV21-1 is classified as a pseudogene. The CDR3 length is 21 residues. The CDR3 nucleotides are TGTGCCAGCAGCAATGTACATCGTGGGCCTCGGAGGACAGGGCTCCGCAATGAGCAGTTCTTC. Amino acid sequence: CASSNVHRGPRRTGLRNEQFF.

The chain recombines TRBV4-1 with TRBJ1-6; 7 bases line up with TRBD1. This CDR3 has 16 residues. Germline V gives CDR1 MGHRA, CDR2 YSYEKL. V shed 4 bases, J shed 4 bases, and the junction held 7 bases outside the gene matches. The CDR3 sequence: CASSPDWDRYNSPLHF. The DNA of the CDR3 is TGCGCCAGCAGCCCCGACTGGGACAGATATAATTCACCCCTCCACTTT.

The chain uses TRBV5-1 and TRBJ2-7, with 8 bases that match TRBD1. Germline V gene sequence: CDR1 SGHRS, CDR2 YFSETQ. The CDR3 contains 16 residues. The ends lost 0 bases at V and 5 bases at J; junction bases unmatched: 10. CDR3: CASSLGPWDRMNEQYF. For the CDR3, the DNA is TGCGCCAGCAGCTTGGGCCCCTGGGACAGGATGAACGAGCAGTACTTC.

V usage is TRBV20-1 and J usage is TRBJ2-7; D might be TRBD2 (5 bases). V was pared by 8 bases and J by 7 bases, with 15 bases between. The germline V gene has CDR1 DFQATT and CDR2 SNEGSKA (reference sequence). CDR3 size: 11 residues. This CDR3 is CSPSRTGEQYF. The CDR3, as DNA: TGCAGTCCCTCTAGAACGGGGGAGCAGTACTTC.

The chain is built from TRBV28 and TRBJ1-6, with 8 bases fitting TRBD1. Germline V lookup: CDR1 MDHEN, CDR2 SYDVKM. V gave up 6 bases and J gave up 10 bases; unmatched junction bases: 11. CDR3 length equals 15 residues. CDR3 in DNA: TGTGCCAGCAGCCCTGGACAGGGAATAGGATCACCCCTCCACTTT. Residues: CASSPGQGIGSPLHF.

The genes are TRBV4-1 and TRBJ2-1; D may be TRBD2 (6 bases). The V end was cut by 4 bases, the J end by 5 bases, with 33 bases between. Per germline, CDR1 MGHRA and CDR2 YSYEKL. This CDR3 comprises 21 residues. CDR3 protein: CASSRTENGSGSGLYHNEQFF. The CDR3 DNA reads TGCGCCAGCAGCCGTACAGAAAACGGTTCGGGTAGCGGCCTTTACCACAATGAGCAGTTCTTC.

This chain links TRBV7-2 with TRBJ2-3; 11 bases fit TRBD2. Germline V gene data show CDR1 as SGHTA and CDR2 as FQGNSA. J gave up 3 bases and V 3 bases, and 5 bases lay outside the gene matches. This CDR3 spans 16 amino acids. The CDR3 nucleotides are TGTGCCAGCAGCTTGTGGGCTAGCGGGAGGACAGATACGCAGTATTTT. This sequence encodes CASSLWASGRTDTQYF.

The V gene is TRBV3-1 (or the pseudogene TRBV3-2), the J gene TRBJ1-2; D might be TRBD1 (6 bases). V was pared by 4 bases and J by 7 bases, with 13 bases between. The CDR3 length is 13 residues. CDR1 and CDR2 (germline): LGHDT, YNNKEL (reference sequence). Here the CDR3 DNA reads TGTGCCAGCAGCCCCGGACAGTTAAGTGGCTACACCTTC. It yields the protein CASSPGQLSGYTF.